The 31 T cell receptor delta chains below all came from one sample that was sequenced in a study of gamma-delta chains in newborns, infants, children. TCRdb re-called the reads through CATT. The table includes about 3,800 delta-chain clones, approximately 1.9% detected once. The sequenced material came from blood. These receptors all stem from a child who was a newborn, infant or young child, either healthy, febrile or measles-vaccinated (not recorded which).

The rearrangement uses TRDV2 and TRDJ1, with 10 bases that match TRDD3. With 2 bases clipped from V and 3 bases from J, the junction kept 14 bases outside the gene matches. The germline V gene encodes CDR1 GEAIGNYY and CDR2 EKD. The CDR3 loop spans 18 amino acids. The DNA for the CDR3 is TGTGCCTGTGACATACTGGGGGATTCAGGATATTTCCCCGATAAACTCATCTTT. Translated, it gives CACDILGDSGYFPDKLIF.

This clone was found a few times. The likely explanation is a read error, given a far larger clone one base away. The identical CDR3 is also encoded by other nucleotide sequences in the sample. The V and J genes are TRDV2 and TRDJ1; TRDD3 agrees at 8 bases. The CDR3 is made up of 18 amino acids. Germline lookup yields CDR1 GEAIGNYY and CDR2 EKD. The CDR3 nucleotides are TGTGCCTGTGACCGATTACTGGGGGCCTGGGGGAGGACCGATAAGCTCATCTTT. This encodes CACDRLLGAWGRTDKLIF.

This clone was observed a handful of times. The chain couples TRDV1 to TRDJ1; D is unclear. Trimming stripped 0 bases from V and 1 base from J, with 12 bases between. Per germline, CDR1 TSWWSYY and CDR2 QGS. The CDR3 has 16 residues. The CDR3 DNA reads TGTGCTCTTGGGGAACTTTGTAAGGACCTCACCGATAAACTCATCTTT. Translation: CALGELCKDLTDKLIF.

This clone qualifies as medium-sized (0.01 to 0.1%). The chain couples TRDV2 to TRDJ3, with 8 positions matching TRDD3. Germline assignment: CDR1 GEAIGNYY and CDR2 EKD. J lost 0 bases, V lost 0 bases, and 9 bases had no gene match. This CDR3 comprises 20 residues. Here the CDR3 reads CACDTVLGGPSSWDTRQMFF. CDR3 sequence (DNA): TGTGCCTGTGACACCGTACTGGGGGGCCCTAGCTCCTGGGACACCCGACAGATGTTTTTC.

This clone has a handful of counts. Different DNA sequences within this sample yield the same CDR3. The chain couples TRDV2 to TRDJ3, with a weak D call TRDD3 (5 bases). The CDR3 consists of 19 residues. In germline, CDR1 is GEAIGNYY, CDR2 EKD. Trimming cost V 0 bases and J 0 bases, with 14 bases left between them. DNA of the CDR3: TGTGCCTGTGACACCGGAGGGGGCTTCAGCTCCTGGGACACCCGACAGATGTTTTTC. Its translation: CACDTGGGFSSWDTRQMFF.

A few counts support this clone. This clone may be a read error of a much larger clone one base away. The CDR3 DNA reads TGTGCCTGTGACACCGTGGGGGCTACAGCACAACTCTTCTTT. Its protein product is CACDTVGATAQLFF. V gene TRDV2 combines with J gene TRDJ2; TRDD3 might be the D (6 bases). The CDR3 length is 14 residues. Between the trimmed V and J ends, which lost 0 bases and 5 bases, there was a span of 9 bases. Germline CDR1 GEAIGNYY, CDR2 EKD.

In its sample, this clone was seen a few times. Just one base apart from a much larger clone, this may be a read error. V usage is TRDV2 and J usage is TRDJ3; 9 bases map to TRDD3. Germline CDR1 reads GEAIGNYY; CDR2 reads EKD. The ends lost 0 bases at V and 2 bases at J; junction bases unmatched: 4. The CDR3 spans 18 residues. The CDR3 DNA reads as TGTGCCTGTGACACCGGGGGATACAGCCCCTGGGACACCCGACAGATGTTTTTC. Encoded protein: CACDTGGYSPWDTRQMFF.

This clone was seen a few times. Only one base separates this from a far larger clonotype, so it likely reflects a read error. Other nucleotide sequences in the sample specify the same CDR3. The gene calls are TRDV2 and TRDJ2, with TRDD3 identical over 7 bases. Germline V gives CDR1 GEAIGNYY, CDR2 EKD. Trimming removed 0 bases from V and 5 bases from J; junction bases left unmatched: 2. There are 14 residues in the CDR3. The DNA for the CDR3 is TGTGCCTGTGACACCTGGGGGACTACAGCACAACTCTTCTTT. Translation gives CACDTWGTTAQLFF.

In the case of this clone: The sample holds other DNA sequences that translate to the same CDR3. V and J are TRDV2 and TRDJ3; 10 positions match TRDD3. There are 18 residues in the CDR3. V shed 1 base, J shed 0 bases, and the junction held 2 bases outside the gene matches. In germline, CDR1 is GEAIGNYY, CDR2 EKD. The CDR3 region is CACDTGDTRSWDTRQMFF. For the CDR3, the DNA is TGTGCCTGTGACACGGGGGATACGCGCTCCTGGGACACCCGACAGATGTTTTTC.

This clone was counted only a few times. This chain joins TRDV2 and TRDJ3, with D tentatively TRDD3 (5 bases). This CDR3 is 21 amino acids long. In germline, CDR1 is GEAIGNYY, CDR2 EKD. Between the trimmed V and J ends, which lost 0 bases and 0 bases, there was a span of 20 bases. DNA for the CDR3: TGTGCCTGTGACACCATACTTGTTGCGGGGGTTAGCTCCTGGGACACCCGACAGATGTTTTTC. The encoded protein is CACDTILVAGVSSWDTRQMFF.

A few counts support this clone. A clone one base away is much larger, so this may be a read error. CDR3 bases: TGTGCCTGTGTACTGGGGGATGCGAGCTCCTGGGACACCCGACAGATGTTTTTC. As protein: CACVLGDASSWDTRQMFF. The chain employs TRDV2 and TRDJ3; TRDD3 matches 10 bases. V dropped 5 bases and J dropped 0; count of bases not matched to a gene: 6. Germline values: CDR1 GEAIGNYY, CDR2 EKD. The CDR3 spans 18 residues.

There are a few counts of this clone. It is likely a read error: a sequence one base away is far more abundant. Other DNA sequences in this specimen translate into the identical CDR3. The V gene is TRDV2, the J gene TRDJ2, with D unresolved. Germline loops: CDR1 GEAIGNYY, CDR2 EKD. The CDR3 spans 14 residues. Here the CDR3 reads CACGTPSRAAQLFF. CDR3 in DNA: TGCGCCTGTGGCACTCCCTCCCGGGCAGCACAACTCTTCTTT.

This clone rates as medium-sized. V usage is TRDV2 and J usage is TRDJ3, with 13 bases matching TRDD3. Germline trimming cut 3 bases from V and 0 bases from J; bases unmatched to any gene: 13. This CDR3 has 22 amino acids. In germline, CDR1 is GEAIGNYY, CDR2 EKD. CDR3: CACDSPYWGIREVSWDTRQMFF. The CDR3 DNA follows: TGTGCCTGTGACTCCCCATACTGGGGGATACGCGAGGTCTCCTGGGACACCCGACAGATGTTTTTC.

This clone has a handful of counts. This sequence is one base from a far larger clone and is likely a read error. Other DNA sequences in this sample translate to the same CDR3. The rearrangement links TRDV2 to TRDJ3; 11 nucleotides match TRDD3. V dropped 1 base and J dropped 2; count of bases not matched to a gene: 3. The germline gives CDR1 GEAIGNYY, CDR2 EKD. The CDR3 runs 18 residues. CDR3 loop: CACDTVLGDTWDTRQMFF. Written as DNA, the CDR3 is TGTGCCTGTGACACTGTACTGGGGGATACCTGGGACACCCGACAGATGTTTTTC.

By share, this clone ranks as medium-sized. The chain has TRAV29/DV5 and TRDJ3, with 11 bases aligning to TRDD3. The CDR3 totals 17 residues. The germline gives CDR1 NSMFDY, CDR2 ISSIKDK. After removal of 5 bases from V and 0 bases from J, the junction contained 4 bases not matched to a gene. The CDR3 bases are TGTGCAGCCCCTACTGGGGGATACTCCTGGGACACCCGACAGATGTTTTTC. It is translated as CAAPTGGYSWDTRQMFF.

The CDR3 loop reads CACDPGTYTAQLFF. The CDR3 DNA sequence: TGTGCCTGTGACCCCGGAACGTACACAGCACAACTCTTCTTT. The genes are TRDV2 and TRDJ2; D not certain. Germline values: CDR1 GEAIGNYY, CDR2 EKD. CDR3 size: 14 residues. The V end was cut by 3 bases, the J end by 5 bases, with 12 bases between.

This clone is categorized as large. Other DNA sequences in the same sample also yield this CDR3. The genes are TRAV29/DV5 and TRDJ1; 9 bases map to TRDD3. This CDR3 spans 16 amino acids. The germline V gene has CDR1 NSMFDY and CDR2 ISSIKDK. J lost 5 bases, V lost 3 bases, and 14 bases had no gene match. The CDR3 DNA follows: TGTGCAGCAATCGGGTTTTTACTGGGGGAGAGGGATAAACTCATCTTT. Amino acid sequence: CAAIGFLLGERDKLIF.

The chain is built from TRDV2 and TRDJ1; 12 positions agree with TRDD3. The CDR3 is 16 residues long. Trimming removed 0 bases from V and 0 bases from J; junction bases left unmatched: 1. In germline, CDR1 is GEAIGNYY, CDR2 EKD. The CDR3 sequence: CACDTLGDTHTDKLIF. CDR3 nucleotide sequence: TGTGCCTGTGACACCCTGGGGGATACGCACACCGATAAACTCATCTTT.

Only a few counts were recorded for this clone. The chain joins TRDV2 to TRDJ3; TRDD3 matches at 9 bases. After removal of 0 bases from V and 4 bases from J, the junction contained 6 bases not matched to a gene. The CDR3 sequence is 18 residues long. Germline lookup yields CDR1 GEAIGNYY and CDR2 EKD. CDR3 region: CACDTGPGDTWDTRQMFF. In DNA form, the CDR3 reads TGTGCCTGTGACACCGGACCGGGGGATACATGGGACACCCGACAGATGTTTTTC.

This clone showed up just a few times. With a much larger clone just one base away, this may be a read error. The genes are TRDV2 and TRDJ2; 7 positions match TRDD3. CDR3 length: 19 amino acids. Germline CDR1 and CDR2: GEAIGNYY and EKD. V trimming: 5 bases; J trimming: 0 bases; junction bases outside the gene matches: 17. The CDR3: CACGTSVMGDPPLTAQLFF. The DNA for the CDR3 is TGTGCCTGTGGCACGTCTGTAATGGGGGACCCCCCTTTGACAGCACAACTCTTCTTT.

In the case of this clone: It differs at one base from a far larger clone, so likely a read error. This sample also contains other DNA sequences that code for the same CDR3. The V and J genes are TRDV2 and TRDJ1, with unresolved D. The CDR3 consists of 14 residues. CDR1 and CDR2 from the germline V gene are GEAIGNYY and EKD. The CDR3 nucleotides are TGCGCCTGTGATGAGTTACTGCGGGGCGATAAACTCATCTTT. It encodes CACDELLRGDKLIF.

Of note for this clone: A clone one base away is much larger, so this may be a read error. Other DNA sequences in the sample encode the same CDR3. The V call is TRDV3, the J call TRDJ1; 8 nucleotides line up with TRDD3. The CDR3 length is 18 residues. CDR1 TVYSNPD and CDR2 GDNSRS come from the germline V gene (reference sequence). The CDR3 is CALVPVYWGVPSGDKLIF. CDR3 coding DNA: TGTGCCTTAGTACCGGTGTACTGGGGGGTCCCTTCAGGGGATAAACTCATTTTT.

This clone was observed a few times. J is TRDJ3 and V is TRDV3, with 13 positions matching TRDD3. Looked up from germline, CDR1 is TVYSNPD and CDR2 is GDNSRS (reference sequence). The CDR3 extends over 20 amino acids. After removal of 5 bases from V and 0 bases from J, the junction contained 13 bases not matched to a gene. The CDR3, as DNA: TGTGCCGGTCCTTTACTGGGGGATACGGGGGACTCCTGGGACACCCGACAGATGTTTTTC. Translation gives CAGPLLGDTGDSWDTRQMFF.

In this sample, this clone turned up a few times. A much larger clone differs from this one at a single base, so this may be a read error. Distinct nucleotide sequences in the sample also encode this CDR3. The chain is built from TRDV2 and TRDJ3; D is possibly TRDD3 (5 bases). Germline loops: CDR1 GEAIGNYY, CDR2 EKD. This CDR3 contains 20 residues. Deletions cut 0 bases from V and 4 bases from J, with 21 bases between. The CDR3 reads CACDTVRGSPSSWDTRQMFF. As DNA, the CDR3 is TGTGCCTGTGACACCGTTCGGGGGTCCCCGAGCTCTTGGGACACCCGACAGATGTTTTTC.

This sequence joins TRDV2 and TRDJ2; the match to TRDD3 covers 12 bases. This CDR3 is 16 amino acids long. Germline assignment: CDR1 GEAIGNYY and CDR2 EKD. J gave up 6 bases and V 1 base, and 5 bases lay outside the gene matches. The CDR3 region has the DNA TGTGCCTGTGACACACTGGGGGATACTAGGGCAGCACAACTCTTCTTT. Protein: CACDTLGDTRAAQLFF.

The CDR3 spells CACDTGNWGIHSWDTRQMFF. CDR3 coding DNA: TGTGCCTGTGACACCGGAAACTGGGGGATACACTCCTGGGACACCCGACAGATGTTTTTC. The V gene is TRDV2, the J gene TRDJ3; 12 positions agree with TRDD3. The CDR3 is 20 amino acids. The junction had 5 bases not matched to a gene; V was cut back by 0 bases and J by 0 bases. Germline values: CDR1 GEAIGNYY, CDR2 EKD.

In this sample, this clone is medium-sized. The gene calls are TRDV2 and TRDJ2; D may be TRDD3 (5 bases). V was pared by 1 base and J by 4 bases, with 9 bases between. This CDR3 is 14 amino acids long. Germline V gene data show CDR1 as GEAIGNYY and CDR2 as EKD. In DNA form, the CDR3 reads TGTGCCTGTGACACGGTGGGATCGACAGCACAACTCTTCTTT. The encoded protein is CACDTVGSTAQLFF.

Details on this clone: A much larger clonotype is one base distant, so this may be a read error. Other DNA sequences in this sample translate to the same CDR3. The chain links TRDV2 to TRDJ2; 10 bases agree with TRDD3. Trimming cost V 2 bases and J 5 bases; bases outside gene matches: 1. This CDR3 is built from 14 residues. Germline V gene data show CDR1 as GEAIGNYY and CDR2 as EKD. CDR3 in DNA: TGTGCCTGTGACAGACTGGGGGATACAGCACAACTCTTCTTT. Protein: CACDRLGDTAQLFF.

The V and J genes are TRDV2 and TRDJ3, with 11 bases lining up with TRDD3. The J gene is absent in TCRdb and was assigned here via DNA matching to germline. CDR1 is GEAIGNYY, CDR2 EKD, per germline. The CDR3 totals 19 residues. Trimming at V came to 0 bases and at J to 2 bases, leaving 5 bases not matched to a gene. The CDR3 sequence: CACDTVLGDKTWDTRQMFF. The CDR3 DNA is TGTGCCTGTGACACCGTACTGGGGGATAAAACCTGGGACACCCGACAGATGTTTTTC.

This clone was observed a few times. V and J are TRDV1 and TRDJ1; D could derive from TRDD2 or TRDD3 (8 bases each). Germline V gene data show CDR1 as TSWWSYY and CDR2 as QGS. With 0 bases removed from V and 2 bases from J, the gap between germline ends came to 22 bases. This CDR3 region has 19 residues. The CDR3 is CALGELYHFLRGITDKLIF. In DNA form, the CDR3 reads TGTGCTCTTGGGGAACTATATCACTTCCTACGGGGGATAACCGATAAACTCATCTTT.

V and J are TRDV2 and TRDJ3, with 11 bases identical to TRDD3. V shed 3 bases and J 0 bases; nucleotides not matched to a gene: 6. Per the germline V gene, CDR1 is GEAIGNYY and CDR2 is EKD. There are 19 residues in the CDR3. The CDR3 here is CACDLVLGDNSWDTRQMFF. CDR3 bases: TGTGCCTGTGACCTTGTACTGGGGGATAACTCCTGGGACACCCGACAGATGTTTTTC.